The 8 T cell receptor beta chains listed next were all sequenced from one sample in a study of post-analysis software for immune sequencing data. General observations from the study: Controls showed lower frequencies than patients for several TRBV segments, and TRBV5-6, TRBV5-1 and TRBV20-1 were among these.

The antigens of these receptors remain unknown. Presence of unique molecular identifiers characterized the TCR beta cDNA libraries. Using its own MiXCR run on the PCR reads, TCRdb lists one record per CDR3 protein. In the table there are 700,000 to 900,000 distinct CDR3 sequences, 40% to 55% of which are singletons. Sequences were obtained from blood. Receptors originate from a girl under 18 with multiple sclerosis.

About this clonotype itself: A read error is possible here, since a much larger clone lies one base away. J is TRBJ2-5 and V is TRBV5-1; 11 nucleotides align to TRBD1. CDR1 SGHRS and CDR2 YFSETQ come from the germline V gene. The CDR3 sequence is 15 residues long. The junction had 9 bases not matched to a gene; V was cut back by 6 bases and J by 5 bases. The CDR3 region is CASITGTGGSETQYF. CDR3 sequence (DNA): TGCGCCAGCATCACCGGGACAGGGGGAAGTGAGACCCAGTACTTC. Together with reference TRBV5-1 and TRBJ2-5, the CDR3 gives the full variable domain: KAGVTQTPRYLIKTRGQQVTLSCSPISGHRSVSWYQQTPGQGLQFLFEYFSETQRNKGNFPGRFSGRQFSNSRSEMNVSTLELGDSALYLCASITGTGGSETQYFGPGTRLLVL.

Turning to this clonotype: One end of the junction is discordant with germline, which a read error may explain. The rearrangement joins TRBV7-9 to TRBJ2-7; tentative D call: TRBD1 (6 bases). CDR1 SEHNR and CDR2 FQNEAQ come from the germline V gene (reference sequence). The CDR3 loop spans 16 amino acids. The CDR3 sequence is CANSSFSGQSLYEQYF. The CDR3 region has the DNA TGTGCCAACAGCTCCTTTTCGGGACAAAGCCTCTACGAGCAGTACTTC.

This clonotype was observed a handful of times. As DNA, the CDR3 is TGTGCCAGCGGGCAGGGGCGAGATCAGCCCCAGCATTTT. Protein product: CASGQGRDQPQHF. The chain couples TRBV6-5 to TRBJ1-5, with a weak D call TRBD1 (6 bases). The V end lost 8 bases, the J end lost 5 bases, and 13 bases lay between the germline ends. CDR3 length: 13 residues. In germline, CDR1 is MNHEY, CDR2 SVGAGI.

V is TRBV7-2 and J is TRBJ1-5; TRBD1 aligns across 8 bases. Germline V gives CDR1 SGHTA, CDR2 FQGNSA. This CDR3 contains 16 residues. V dropped 1 base and J dropped 4; count of bases not matched to a gene: 6. The CDR3 DNA follows: TGTGCCAGCAGCTTAGTCCGCGGACAGGGAAATCAGCCCCAGCATTTT. Translated, it gives CASSLVRGQGNQPQHF.

This clonotype appeared a few times. In DNA form, the CDR3 reads TGTGCCAGCAGCCCTAGCCCCGGACAGCAAGAGACCCAGTACTTC. As protein: CASSPSPGQQETQYF. V gene TRBV7-2 combines with J gene TRBJ2-5, with D perhaps matching TRBD1 (6 bases). In germline, CDR1 is SGHTA, CDR2 FQGNSA. CDR3 length equals 15 residues. Trimming pared 5 bases from V and 2 bases from J, leaving 15 bases between.

The rearrangement joins TRBV14 to TRBJ1-4; D gene uncertain. This CDR3 is 13 amino acids long. The germline V gene encodes CDR1 SGHDN and CDR2 FVKESK. V was shortened by 3 bases and J by 5 bases, with 7 bases between the two germline ends. For the CDR3, the DNA is TGTGCCAGCAGCCAGCGGGGAAATGAAAAACTGTTTTTT. It codes for CASSQRGNEKLFF.

The chain employs TRBV27 and TRBJ2-5, with TRBD2 matching over 11 bases. The assigned J gene may be wrong: the sequence end matches TRBJ2-7 better. The CDR3 runs 18 residues. CDR1 and CDR2 from the germline V gene are MNHEY and SMNVEV (reference sequence). The CDR3 sequence is CASNTGTSGPGRSYEQYF. In nucleotides, the CDR3 is TGTGCCAGCAACACCGGGACTAGCGGCCCTGGTCGGAGCTACGAGCAGTACTTC.

The chain couples TRBV11-2 to TRBJ1-1; D gene unclear. The germline gives CDR1 SGHAT, CDR2 FQNNGV. Deletions cut 2 bases from V and 3 bases from J, with 7 bases between. The CDR3 runs to 13 residues. The CDR3 here is CASSLQTYTEAFF. The CDR3, as DNA: TGTGCCAGCAGCTTACAGACGTACACTGAAGCTTTCTTT.